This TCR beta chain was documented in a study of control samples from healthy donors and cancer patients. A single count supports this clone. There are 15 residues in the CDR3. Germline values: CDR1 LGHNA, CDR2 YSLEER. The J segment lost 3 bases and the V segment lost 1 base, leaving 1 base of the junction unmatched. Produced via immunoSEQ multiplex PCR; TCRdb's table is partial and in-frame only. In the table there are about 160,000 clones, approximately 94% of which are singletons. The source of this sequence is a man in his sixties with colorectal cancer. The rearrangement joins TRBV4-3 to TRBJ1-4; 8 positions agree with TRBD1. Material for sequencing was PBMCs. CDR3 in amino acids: CASSQGQGPNEKLFF. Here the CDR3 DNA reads TGCGCCAGCAGCCAAGGACAGGGGCCTAATGAAAAACTGTTTTTT.